The clone carrying this TCR beta chain was seen more than once but under ten times. Its cognate antigen is unknown. The time point was: newly diagnosed GD, antithyroid drugs for less than 3 months. Extracted PBMC RNA gave rise to the TCR library. Building the TCR beta libraries relied on iRepertoire HTBI primers, and CDR3 regions underwent Arm-PCR. TCRdb reprocessed the multiplex PCR reads via MiXCR and lists one record per CDR3 protein. The sample carries approximately 460,000 distinct CDR3 sequences, roughly 15% recorded once. The germline V gene has CDR1 MDHEN and CDR2 SYDVKM. Trimming cost V 3 bases and J 10 bases, with 10 bases left between them. The CDR3 has 12 residues. This sample was included in a study of regulatory T cells in long-lasting Graves disease. Findings and caveats of the study: Newly diagnosed patients shared around 910 public clonotypes; persistent patients shared some 2,600.

This sample was also put to use in a study of T cells in Graves' hyperthyroidism and ophthalmopathy. As that study records: Blood also contained most expanded thyroid clonotypes above 0.001.

The gene calls are TRBV28 and TRBJ1-5; tentatively, D is TRBD1 (5 bases). This TCR derives from a woman aged 30 to 39 with Graves disease. The specimen was peripheral blood mononuclear cells (PBMCs), collected at new diagnosis, from a patient treated with antithyroid drugs. CDR3 loop: CASSLVGGPQHF. CDR3 sequence (DNA): TGTGCCAGCAGTTTGGTGGGGGGTCCCCAGCATTTT.